These 29 T cell receptor beta chains originate from one sample sequenced in a study of pediatric ulcerative colitis. Clones were read by immunoSEQ multiplex PCR, and TCRdb kept only the in-frame ones, dropping some. Of under 70,000 clones detected, 87% appear once; the ten largest clones hold approximately 1.5%. The sequenced sample was blood. These receptors originate from a boy younger than 18 who was a control in a study of pediatric ulcerative colitis.

The rearrangement joins TRBV2 to TRBJ1-1, with D tentatively TRBD1 (6 bases). The CDR3 extends over 16 amino acids. Looked up from germline, CDR1 is SNHLY and CDR2 is FYNNEI. Trimming took 0 bases from V and 2 from J, leaving 13 bases between them. CDR3 nucleotides: TGTGCCAGCAGTGAAGCCGGACAGATCAAAAACACTGAAGCTTTCTTT. Amino acids: CASSEAGQIKNTEAFF.

The chain carries TRBV7-2 and TRBJ2-7; D is perhaps TRBD1 or TRBD2 (5 bases each). Germline CDR1 SGHTA, CDR2 FQGNSA. V was pared by 5 bases and J by 2 bases, with 16 bases between. The length of the CDR3 is 15 residues. CDR3 loop: CASSEPGRKAYEQYF. The CDR3 coding sequence is TGTGCCAGCAGCGAACCGGGACGGAAGGCCTACGAGCAGTACTTC.

The chain joins TRBV7-8 to TRBJ2-5; 8 bases agree with TRBD2. The J segment lost 3 bases and the V segment lost 5 bases, leaving 14 bases of the junction unmatched. The CDR3 spans 17 residues. Germline V gene sequence: CDR1 SGHVS, CDR2 FQNEAQ. The CDR3 sequence: CASSPLRTSRTKETQYF. The CDR3 DNA reads as TGTGCCAGCAGCCCATTAAGGACTAGCCGAACCAAAGAGACCCAGTACTTC.

The chain employs TRBV2 and TRBJ1-3; maybe TRBD1 (5 bases). The V and J ends lost 6 bases and 2 bases respectively, with 11 bases between them. CDR1 and CDR2 (germline): SNHLY, FYNNEI. There are 14 residues in the CDR3. The CDR3 sequence is CASRARETGNTIYF. CDR3 nucleotides: TGTGCCAGCAGGGCCAGGGAAACTGGAAACACCATATATTTT.

V usage is TRBV19 and J usage is TRBJ2-2; 7 nucleotides align to TRBD1. J gave up 0 bases and V 8 bases, and 6 bases lay outside the gene matches. This CDR3 has 15 amino acids. CDR1 LNHDA and CDR2 SQIVND come from the germline V gene (reference sequence). CDR3 amino acids: CASHQGQPNTGELFF. The CDR3 bases are TGTGCCAGTCACCAGGGACAGCCGAACACCGGGGAGCTGTTTTTT.

This sequence joins TRBV12-5 and TRBJ1-2; D unclear. Germline V gene data show CDR1 as LGHNT and CDR2 as FRNRAP. The V end was cut by 6 bases, the J end by 0 bases, with 17 bases between. This CDR3 contains 16 residues. In DNA form, the CDR3 reads TGTGCTAGTGGACACAACTTGGGGAAAGCTAACTATGGCTACACCTTC. It encodes CASGHNLGKANYGYTF.

The chain has TRBV7-3 and TRBJ1-4; TRBD1 might be the D (5 bases). From germline, CDR1 is SGHTA and CDR2 FQGTGA. The CDR3 runs to 14 residues. The V end lost 5 bases, the J end lost 8 bases, and 15 bases lay between the germline ends. In DNA, the CDR3 is TGTGCCAGCAGCGGCGGGACCTCGAGGGAAAAACTGTTTTTT. It specifies CASSGGTSREKLFF.

This chain joins TRBV28 and TRBJ2-7, with 7 positions matching TRBD1. The germline CDR1 and CDR2 sequences are MDHEN and SYDVKM. The junction had 7 bases not matched to a gene; V was cut back by 2 bases and J by 3 bases. The CDR3 covers 15 residues. DNA of the CDR3: TGTGCCAGCAGTTTACCTACGGACAGGAGCTACGAGCAGTACTTC. It encodes CASSLPTDRSYEQYF.

CDR3 residues: CASSVVSLDEQFF. The CDR3 region has the DNA TGTGCCAGCAGCGTCGTCAGTCTCGATGAGCAGTTCTTC. The V and J genes are TRBV9 and TRBJ2-1; D ambiguous. The CDR3 totals 13 residues. Germline loops: CDR1 SGDLS, CDR2 YYNGEE. Trimming removed 2 bases from V and 8 bases from J, with 11 bases in between.

This chain joins TRBV6-1 and TRBJ2-2; TRBD1 matches 7 bases. Unmatched junction bases numbered 3, after V lost 2 bases and J lost 6 bases. CDR1 is MNHNS and CDR2 is SASEGT in the germline V gene. The CDR3 covers 14 residues. The CDR3 DNA reads as TGTGCCAGCAGTGAACAACAGGGGCCCGGGGAGCTGTTTTTT. Amino acid sequence: CASSEQQGPGELFF.

This sequence joins TRBV18 and TRBJ1-1; D possibly corresponds to TRBD1 (6 bases). The CDR3 consists of 13 residues. V was shortened by 8 bases and J by 1 base, with 11 bases between the two germline ends. Germline CDR1 and CDR2: KGHSH and LQKENI. In DNA, the CDR3 is TGTGCCAGCGCACAGGGTCCGAACACTGAAGCTTTCTTT. Translation: CASAQGPNTEAFF.

The V and J genes are TRBV15 and TRBJ1-4; D call uncertain. The CDR3 contains 13 residues. Germline V gene sequence: CDR1 LNHNV, CDR2 YYDKDF (reference sequence). The V and J ends lost 7 bases and 7 bases respectively, with 13 bases between them. The CDR3 DNA reads as TGTGCCACCACCCACTTTGTTAGTGAAAAACTGTTTTTT. Protein: CATTHFVSEKLFF.

In its sample, this clone was seen a few times. This rearrangement joins TRBV11-2 to TRBJ1-6; a weak D match, TRBD1 (5 bases). Germline CDR1 SGHAT, CDR2 FQNNGV. V was cut by 5 bases and J by 0 bases, with 11 bases left in between. The CDR3 has 16 residues. The CDR3 DNA follows: TGTGCCAGCAGCGCAGACAGTCTCTCCTATAATTCACCCCTCCACTTT. Protein sequence: CASSADSLSYNSPLHF.

This chain links TRBV30 with TRBJ1-3; no definite D call. The CDR3 consists of 13 residues. CDR1 is GTSNPN and CDR2 is SVGIG in the germline V gene (reference sequence). CDR3 DNA sequence: TGTGCTCGGACGAATCCTGGGGGAAACACCATATATTTT. Encoded protein: CARTNPGGNTIYF.

This rearrangement joins TRBV27 to TRBJ1-2; 7 bases are a match to TRBD1. Germline lookup yields CDR1 MNHEY and CDR2 SMNVEV (reference sequence). The CDR3 length is 16 residues. The J segment lost 6 bases and the V segment lost 3 bases, leaving 13 bases of the junction unmatched. The CDR3, as DNA: TGTGCCAGCAGTTTTAGCGGTGCCAGGGGGTCTAATGGCTACACCTTC. Translated, it gives CASSFSGARGSNGYTF.

V and J are TRBV19 and TRBJ1-5; D gene unclear. The CDR3 runs to 16 residues. Germline CDR1 is LNHDA and CDR2 is SQIVND (reference sequence). V lost 7 bases and J lost 0, with 16 bases in between. CDR3 coding DNA: TGTGCCAGTATACGAGACGGGTCGTATAGCAATCAGCCCCAGCATTTT. This translates into CASIRDGSYSNQPQHF. The variable domain in full, completed from reference TRBV19 and TRBJ1-5, reads DGGITQSPKYLFRKEGQNVTLSCEQNLNHDAMYWYRQDPGQGLRLIYYSQIVNDFQKGDIAEGYSVSREKKESFPLTVTSAQKNPTAFYLCASIRDGSYSNQPQHFGDGTRLSIL.

This clone was detected only once. One end of the junction is discordant with germline, which a read error may explain. The chain carries TRBV15 and TRBJ2-1; no reliable D call. The CDR3 loop spans 14 amino acids. Germline V gene data show CDR1 as LNHNV and CDR2 as YYDKDF (reference sequence). The CDR3 here is CAASPRSQRDEQFF. DNA for the CDR3: TGTGCCGCCAGCCCGCGATCCCAAAGGGATGAGCAGTTCTTC.

The genes are TRBV7-8 and TRBJ1-1; D is unresolved. The germline V gene encodes CDR1 SGHVS and CDR2 FQNEAQ. The CDR3 totals 14 residues. The V end lost 7 bases, the J end lost 0 bases, and 12 bases lay between the germline ends. The CDR3 DNA sequence: TGTGCCAGCACCGAAGCCCCAGTGAACACTGAAGCTTTCTTT. Protein sequence: CASTEAPVNTEAFF. Using reference TRBV7-8 and TRBJ1-1 for the parts outside the CDR3, the full variable domain is GAGVSQSPRYKVAKRGQDVALRCDPISGHVSLFWYQQALGQGPEFLTYFQNEAQLDKSGLPSDRFFAERPEGSVSTLKIQRTQQEDSAVYLCASTEAPVNTEAFFGQGTRLTVV.

V is TRBV6-5 and J is TRBJ2-1; D uncertain. Trimming left V 7 bases short and J 4 bases short, with 17 bases between. This CDR3 is 15 amino acids long. The germline CDR1 and CDR2 sequences are MNHEY and SVGAGI. The DNA of the CDR3 is TGTGCCAGCACTCCTTCCCGGGCCCCATACAATGAGCAGTTCTTC. Encoded protein: CASTPSRAPYNEQFF.

The chain couples TRBV23-1 to TRBJ2-7, with D possibly being TRBD2 (6 bases). TRBV23-1 is known as an ORF, though its function is uncertain. The CDR3 consists of 11 residues. V gave up 4 bases and J gave up 5 bases, with 6 bases separating them. The DNA for the CDR3 is TGCGCCAGCAGTCGCGGGGACGAGCAGTACTTC. Amino acids: CASSRGDEQYF.

The rearrangement uses TRBV4-3 and TRBJ2-7; possibly TRBD2 for D (5 bases). The CDR3 totals 14 residues. The V end was cut by 0 bases, the J end by 3 bases, with 9 bases between. Germline V CDR1 and CDR2: LGHNA, YSLEER. The CDR3 loop is CASSQDKGVYEQYF. CDR3 nucleotides: TGCGCCAGCAGCCAAGATAAGGGAGTCTACGAGCAGTACTTC.

This chain joins TRBV4-3 and TRBJ1-6; D is undetermined. The length of the CDR3 is 16 residues. The ends were cut back, 0 bases at V and 7 bases at J, with 13 bases in the middle. Germline lookup yields CDR1 LGHNA and CDR2 YSLEER. CDR3 sequence reads: CASSQDRIMGNSPLHF. The CDR3 bases are TGCGCCAGCAGCCAAGACAGGATCATGGGAAATTCACCCCTCCACTTT.

J is TRBJ1-5 and V is TRBV29-1, with D possibly matching TRBD1 (5 bases). Germline V gene lookup returns CDR1 SQVTM and CDR2 ANQGSEA. Trimming removed 2 bases at V and 9 bases at J, with 14 bases between. This CDR3 spans 13 amino acids. The CDR3 nucleotides are TGCAGCGTTGAATTGGCGGGGCTAGGGCCCCAGCATTTT. Its translation is CSVELAGLGPQHF.

The gene calls are TRBV10-3 and TRBJ2-2; unclear D gene. The CDR3 is 16 residues long. Looked up from germline, CDR1 is ENHRY and CDR2 is SYGVKD. V lost 3 bases, J lost 0 bases, and 11 bases lay in between. CDR3 sequence (DNA): TGTGCCATCAGTGAATCGGGTCACGCGAACACCGGGGAGCTGTTTTTT. Protein sequence: CAISESGHANTGELFF.

The chain has TRBV28 and TRBJ2-1; 11 positions match TRBD1. The junction had 8 bases not matched to a gene; V was cut back by 3 bases and J by 7 bases. The CDR3 extends over 16 amino acids. Germline CDR1 and CDR2: MDHEN and SYDVKM. Here the CDR3 reads CASSFPGQGAENEQFF. For the CDR3, the DNA is TGTGCCAGCAGTTTCCCCGGACAGGGGGCGGAAAATGAGCAGTTCTTC.

The chain employs TRBV5-8 and TRBJ1-4; TRBD1 aligns across 9 bases. The germline gives CDR1 SGHTS, CDR2 YDEGEE. The V and J ends lost 4 bases and 6 bases, in that order; junction bases with no gene match: 10. This CDR3 has 16 amino acids. The CDR3 protein is CASSPGTGRKYEKLFF. CDR3 bases: TGTGCCAGCAGCCCGGGGACAGGGCGGAAGTATGAAAAACTGTTTTTT. The full variable domain, with the rest looked up from reference TRBV5-8 and TRBJ1-4, is EAGVTQSPTHLIKTRGQQATLRCSPISGHTSVYWYQQALGLGLQFLLWYDEGEERNRGNFPPRFSGRQFPNYSSELNVNALELEDSALYLCASSPGTGRKYEKLFFGSGTQLSVL.

This clone was counted between two and nine times. The chain employs TRBV27 and TRBJ1-5; D gene uncertain. Trimming took off 3 bases at V and 0 bases at J, with 3 bases between the two ends. This CDR3 is 13 amino acids long. The germline CDR1 and CDR2 sequences are MNHEY and SMNVEV (reference sequence). Here the CDR3 DNA reads TGTGCCAGCAGTTTTCTTAGCAATCAGCCCCAGCATTTT. It codes for CASSFLSNQPQHF.

V usage is TRBV5-1 and J usage is TRBJ2-3; D might be TRBD1 (6 bases). This CDR3 is 15 amino acids long. V was cut by 2 bases and J by 4 bases, with 14 bases left in between. Per germline, CDR1 SGHRS and CDR2 YFSETQ. The CDR3 nucleotides read TGCGCCAGCAGCTTCACAGGGTTCAAGGCAGATACGCAGTATTTT. This translates into CASSFTGFKADTQYF.

J is TRBJ2-3 and V is TRBV5-1, with TRBD2 as a possible D gene (5 bases). This CDR3 is built from 15 residues. V gave up 0 bases and J gave up 6 bases, with 14 bases separating them. Per germline, CDR1 SGHRS and CDR2 YFSETQ. CDR3 in DNA: TGCGCCAGCAGCTTGGCCGGGATGCTCCAGGATACGCAGTATTTT. Protein: CASSLAGMLQDTQYF.